Described below is a single T cell receptor beta chain sequence and its context. Its cognate antigen is unknown. Other nucleotide sequences from this sample produce the same CDR3. Using immunoSEQ multiplex PCR, the repertoire was profiled, and TCRdb retains in-frame clones only, with some absent. The sample carries over a million clones, 96% recorded once. This CDR3 region has 13 residues. In germline, CDR1 is KGHSH, CDR2 LQKENI. The ends lost 3 bases at V and 4 bases at J; junction bases unmatched: 0. The data are from a study of shared clonotypes between healthy human individuals. Study conclusions and caveats: Generally, estimated richness proved larger in naive subsets than it did in memory subsets.

The sequence derives from a man aged 25 to 45 in good health. The sample comprised naive CD4+ T cells sorted from blood. Subset given: CD45RA+ positively selected. This chain joins TRBV18 and TRBJ2-5; 9 nucleotides align to TRBD1. For the CDR3, the DNA is TGTGCCAGCTCACCGACAGGGGGAGAGACCCAGTACTTC. This encodes CASSPTGGETQYF. The full variable domain, in which reference TRBV18 and TRBJ2-5 provide the parts outside the CDR3, is NAGVMQNPRHLVRRRGQEARLRCSPMKGHSHVYWYRQLPEEGLKFMVYLQKENIIDESGMPKERFSAEFPKEGPSILRIQQVVRGDSAAYFCASSPTGGETQYFGPGTRLLVL.